The 14 T cell receptor beta chains below were found in one sample sequenced in a study of blood T cell repertoires in COVID-19. TCRdb's table, derived via immunoSEQ multiplex PCR, lists solely in-frame clones and lacks some. The sample yields 110,000 to 150,000 clones, around three quarters seen once. Sequencing input: peripheral blood. All receptors come from a man in his 60s with acute or convalescent COVID-19.

The chain employs TRBV2 and TRBJ1-1, with 7 bases that match TRBD1. Germline V gene sequence: CDR1 SNHLY, CDR2 FYNNEI. CDR3 length: 12 amino acids. The V gene end was trimmed by 9 bases and the J gene end by 10 bases; junction bases not matched to a gene: 11. The CDR3 is CASGGQMEGAFF. CDR3 nucleotides: TGTGCCAGTGGGGGACAGATGGAGGGAGCTTTCTTT.

The V gene is TRBV5-1, the J gene TRBJ2-7; 10 bases map to TRBD2. This CDR3 is 14 amino acids long. Germline-derived CDR1 and CDR2 are SGHRS and YFSETQ. Losses at the gene ends were 4 bases for V and 7 bases for J; bases not matched to a gene: 8. CDR3: CASSALAGTQEQYF. The CDR3 nucleotides are TGCGCCAGCAGCGCACTAGCGGGAACACAAGAGCAGTACTTC.

This chain connects TRBV2 to TRBJ1-1; no clear D. This CDR3 is 14 amino acids long. Germline CDR1 is SNHLY and CDR2 is FYNNEI. V was pared by 8 bases and J by 3 bases, with 16 bases between. The CDR3 region has the DNA TGTGCCAGCGCGCTGCGGGGAGATGACACTGAAGCTTTCTTT. Its translation: CASALRGDDTEAFF. Using reference TRBV2 and TRBJ1-1 for the parts outside the CDR3, the full variable domain is EPEVTQTPSHQVTQMGQEVILRCVPISNHLYFYWYRQILGQKVEFLVSFYNNEISEKSEIFDDQFSVERPDGSNFTLKIRSTKLEDSAMYFCASALRGDDTEAFFGQGTRLTVV.

This chain connects TRBV24-1 to TRBJ2-1; 15 positions agree with TRBD2. With 3 bases clipped from V and 7 bases from J, the junction kept 3 bases outside the gene matches. This CDR3 spans 16 amino acids. Germline CDR1 and CDR2: KGHDR and SFDVKD. The DNA of the CDR3 is TGTGCCACCAGTGATGGGACTAGCGGGAGGAGGAATGAGCAGTTCTTC. Amino acid sequence: CATSDGTSGRRNEQFF.

The CDR3 here is CASSERAALAGRSGELFF. CDR3 nucleotide sequence: TGTGCCAGCAGTGAAAGGGCGGCACTAGCGGGAAGGTCCGGGGAGCTGTTTTTT. This chain links TRBV6-1 with TRBJ2-2; 10 nucleotides match TRBD2. Trimming took 2 bases from V and 6 from J; bases not matched to a gene: 12. Looked up from germline, CDR1 is MNHNS and CDR2 is SASEGT. This CDR3 region has 18 residues.

The chain is built from TRBV18 and TRBJ2-3; 10 nucleotides match TRBD2. Trimming removed 1 base from V and 0 bases from J; junction bases left unmatched: 10. Germline V gene lookup returns CDR1 KGHSH and CDR2 LQKENI. CDR3 length: 19 amino acids. The CDR3 nucleotides are TGTGCCAGCTCACCACGAATTGGACTAGCGGATTCTAGCACAGATACGCAGTATTTT. As protein: CASSPRIGLADSSTDTQYF.

The genes are TRBV5-4 and TRBJ2-7; weak D call: TRBD1 (6 bases). The CDR3 contains 14 residues. Germline lookup yields CDR1 SGHNT and CDR2 YYREEE (reference sequence). Trimming removed 1 base from V and 5 bases from J, with 13 bases in between. The CDR3 DNA reads as TGTGCCAGCAGCTTGCAGAACAGGGCTAACGAGCAGTACTTC. Protein: CASSLQNRANEQYF.

CDR3 sequence: CASSQRDGGGEAQYF. CDR3 nucleotide sequence: TGCGCCAGCAGTCAAAGGGACGGAGGGGGGGAGGCCCAGTACTTC. The chain couples TRBV4-3 to TRBJ2-5; TRBD2 is a possible D gene (7 bases). With 6 bases removed from V and 9 bases from J, the gap between germline ends came to 23 bases. CDR1 LGHNA and CDR2 YSLEER come from the germline V gene. This CDR3 is built from 15 residues.

The chain carries TRBV11-2 and TRBJ2-3; TRBD2 aligns across 8 bases. The CDR3 has 15 amino acids. Trimming removed 2 bases from V and 4 bases from J; junction bases left unmatched: 5. Germline CDR1 is SGHAT and CDR2 is FQNNGV. The CDR3 bases are TGTGCCAGCAGCTTAACGGGAGGGTTGGCAGATACGCAGTATTTT. Translating gives CASSLTGGLADTQYF.

V gene TRBV5-6 combines with J gene TRBJ1-2; the match to TRBD1 covers 9 bases. This CDR3 has 14 amino acids. J lost 7 bases, V lost 1 base, and 5 bases had no gene match. Germline V CDR1 and CDR2: SGHDT, YYEEEE. In DNA form, the CDR3 reads TGTGCCAGCAGCTTGACAGGGGGCTTATTTGGCTACACCTTC. As protein: CASSLTGGLFGYTF.

The genes are TRBV28 and TRBJ1-5; 7 nucleotides line up with TRBD1. J lost 6 bases, V lost 6 bases, and 8 bases had no gene match. Looked up from germline, CDR1 is MDHEN and CDR2 is SYDVKM. CDR3 size: 14 residues. The CDR3 region is CASRSGTEAQPQHF. As DNA, the CDR3 is TGTGCCAGCAGGTCGGGGACAGAGGCTCAGCCCCAGCATTTT.

This chain links TRBV6-2 or TRBV6-3 with TRBJ2-4; 14 bases fit TRBD2. The junction had 3 bases not matched to a gene; V was cut back by 5 bases and J by 6 bases. The germline V gene encodes CDR1 MNHEY and CDR2 SVGEGT. This CDR3 has 15 residues. The CDR3 sequence: CASSTGTSGGNIQYF. In DNA form, the CDR3 reads TGTGCCAGCAGTACCGGGACTAGCGGGGGAAACATTCAGTACTTC.

In nucleotides, the CDR3 is TGTGCCAGCGGGGTATGGACTGGTAAGCAGTTCTTC. Translation: CASGVWTGKQFF. The rearrangement uses TRBV28 and TRBJ2-1; the D gene is possibly TRBD2 (5 bases). CDR1 and CDR2 (germline): MDHEN, SYDVKM. V was trimmed by 8 bases and J by 11 bases, leaving 16 bases between them. The CDR3 has 12 residues.

This clone has only one observation. The chain links TRBV5-1 to TRBJ2-5; D is perhaps TRBD1 (6 bases). Between the trimmed V and J ends, which lost 0 bases and 6 bases, there was a span of 15 bases. This CDR3 has 15 residues. From germline, CDR1 is SGHRS and CDR2 YFSETQ. This chain's CDR3 is CASSLEQGRRKTQYF. CDR3 sequence (DNA): TGCGCCAGCAGCTTGGAACAGGGAAGGAGAAAGACCCAGTACTTC. Full variable domain (missing parts from reference TRBV5-1 and TRBJ2-5): KAGVTQTPRYLIKTRGQQVTLSCSPISGHRSVSWYQQTPGQGLQFLFEYFSETQRNKGNFPGRFSGRQFSNSRSEMNVSTLELGDSALYLCASSLEQGRRKTQYFGPGTRLLVL.